Each of the 11 T cell receptor beta chains below was sequenced from the same sample in a study of cytomegalovirus exposure and HLA in healthy donors. 60 Vbeta and 13 Jbeta primers were used in PCR. The method was immunoSEQ multiplex PCR; TCRdb's version includes in-frame clones alone and lacks a portion of them. The sample consists of some 200,000 clones, roughly 13% of them appearing once. Sequencing was carried out using PBMCs. Receptors originate from a man aged 45-65 years in good health and CMV-seropositive.

V gene TRBV5-1 combines with J gene TRBJ2-5; 7 positions match TRBD2. Germline CDR1 reads SGHRS; CDR2 reads YFSETQ. V lost 2 bases and J lost 1; bases outside the gene matches: 8. The CDR3 loop spans 16 amino acids. The CDR3 loop is CASSFASGILQETQYF. The CDR3 DNA is TGCGCCAGCAGCTTTGCTAGCGGAATCCTCCAAGAGACCCAGTACTTC.

This clone showed up just a few times. This chain uses TRBV7-8 with TRBJ1-1; no reliable D call. Deletions cut 5 bases from V and 6 bases from J, with 10 bases between. Germline CDR1 SGHVS, CDR2 FQNEAQ. CDR3 length: 12 residues. Here the CDR3 DNA reads TGTGCCAGCAGCCCCGGTAGCTCTGAAGCTTTCTTT. Encoded protein: CASSPGSSEAFF.

V and J are TRBV7-3 and TRBJ2-7; unclear D gene. The ends were cut back, 2 bases at V and 3 bases at J, with 8 bases in the middle. There are 13 residues in the CDR3. CDR1 and CDR2 from the germline V gene are SGHTA and FQGTGA. The CDR3 DNA sequence: TGTGCCAGCAGCTTAGGTCAGAACTACGAGCAGTACTTC. As protein: CASSLGQNYEQYF.

As to this clone: The junction does not match germline at one end; this may be a read error. The chain has TRBV7-2 and TRBJ2-3, with 8 bases that match TRBD2. The CDR3 length is 13 residues. CDR1 is SGHTA, CDR2 FQGNSA, per germline. This CDR3 is CASRTGGRDMQYF. The CDR3 DNA is TGTGCCAGCAGAACGGGGGGGCGAGATATGCAGTATTTT.

The V and J genes are TRBV6-1 and TRBJ1-1, with 12 bases fitting TRBD1. V lost 2 bases to trimming and J lost 8 bases; unmatched junction nucleotides: 3. This CDR3 is built from 14 residues. Per the germline V gene, CDR1 is MNHNS and CDR2 is SASEGT. DNA of the CDR3: TGTGCCAGCAGTGAAATGGGACAGGGGGCAGAAGCTTTCTTT. It translates to CASSEMGQGAEAFF.

In its sample, this clone was seen a few times. The chain is built from TRBV29-1 and TRBJ1-5; D not resolved. This CDR3 is built from 15 residues. The germline V and J ends were trimmed by 5 bases and 3 bases, with 17 bases remaining between them. Germline-derived CDR1 and CDR2 are SQVTM and ANQGSEA. The CDR3 nucleotides read TGCAGCGTTCAACCTGCGGGAGGAGTCAATCAGCCCCAGCATTTT. It is translated as CSVQPAGGVNQPQHF.

The chain is built from TRBV11-3 and TRBJ2-3; D is uncertain. There are 14 residues in the CDR3. Germline CDR1 is SGHNT and CDR2 is YENEEA. Trimming removed 3 bases from V and 2 bases from J, with 9 bases in between. The CDR3 loop is CASSLQSITDTQYF. As DNA, the CDR3 is TGTGCCAGCAGCTTGCAAAGCATCACAGATACGCAGTATTTT.

The chain joins TRBV2 to TRBJ1-1; D gene ambiguous. The CDR3 covers 14 residues. Germline V lookup: CDR1 SNHLY, CDR2 FYNNEI. Between the trimmed V and J ends, which lost 4 bases and 1 base, there was a span of 10 bases. CDR3 loop: CASSVQPRNTEAFF. In DNA form, the CDR3 reads TGTGCCAGCAGTGTACAGCCCAGGAACACTGAAGCTTTCTTT.

The chain combines TRBV9 with TRBJ2-3, with D perhaps TRBD2 (6 bases). Looked up from germline, CDR1 is SGDLS and CDR2 is YYNGEE. The CDR3 covers 15 residues. V was shortened by 0 bases and J by 0 bases, with 8 bases between the two germline ends. Here the CDR3 reads CASSVGLGSTDTQYF. The CDR3 nucleotides are TGTGCCAGCAGCGTAGGACTAGGGAGCACAGATACGCAGTATTTT.

This clone was seen only a few times. The rearrangement uses TRBV6-1 and TRBJ2-5; D is possibly TRBD2 (6 bases). Germline lookup yields CDR1 MNHNS and CDR2 SASEGT. The CDR3 extends over 13 amino acids. V was cut by 8 bases and J by 3 bases, with 13 bases left in between. Here the CDR3 reads CASGDWGEETQYF. CDR3 in DNA: TGTGCCAGCGGGGACTGGGGCGAAGAGACCCAGTACTTC.

This clone was recorded a few times. The gene calls are TRBV27 and TRBJ2-7, with D maybe TRBD1 (6 bases). Trimming pared 3 bases from V and 0 bases from J, leaving 12 bases between. There are 15 residues in the CDR3. Germline CDR1 MNHEY, CDR2 SMNVEV (reference sequence). The CDR3 coding sequence is TGTGCCAGCAGTTTCTTCGGACAGATCTCCTACGAGCAGTACTTC. Protein: CASSFFGQISYEQYF.